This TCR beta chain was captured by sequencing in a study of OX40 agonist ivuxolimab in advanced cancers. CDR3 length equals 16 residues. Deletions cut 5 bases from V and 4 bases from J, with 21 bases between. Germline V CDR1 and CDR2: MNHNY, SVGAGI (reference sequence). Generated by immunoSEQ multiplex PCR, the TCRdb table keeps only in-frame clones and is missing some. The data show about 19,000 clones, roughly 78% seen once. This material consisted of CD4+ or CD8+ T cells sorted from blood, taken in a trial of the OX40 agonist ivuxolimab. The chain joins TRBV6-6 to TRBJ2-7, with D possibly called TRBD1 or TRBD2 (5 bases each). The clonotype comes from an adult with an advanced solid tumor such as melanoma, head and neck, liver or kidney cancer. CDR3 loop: CASSAQGTRARYEQYF. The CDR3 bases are TGTGCCAGCAGTGCCCAGGGAACTAGAGCCCGTTACGAGCAGTACTTC.